The 14 T cell receptor beta chains presented below share a single source sample, sequenced in a study of T cell clonality in common variable immunodeficiency (dated by TCRdb to about 2015). No cognate antigen is known for these TCRs. General study outcomes and caveats: CVID TCRbeta sequences were reported to have fewer deletions and N-nucleotide insertions and to lack highly modified clones with 13 or more V deletions.

Library preparation employed the immunoSEQ multiplex PCR assay. In its TCRdb copy, this immuneACCESS table keeps in-frame sequences only and misses some clones. Where compared with another copy, unresolved V genes explain less than half of these, and the others have no known cause. The table records about 26,000 clones for this sample, and not one of them appears only once. Jointly, the top ten make up approximately 22% of the sample. Sequenced material: peripheral blood mononuclear cells. Every receptor here comes from a human donor with common variable immunodeficiency.

The table lists this clone with many counts. The CDR3 goes on 3 residues after the read ends, and that part is filled in from the germline J gene. V usage is TRBV30 and J usage is TRBJ1-3, with D possibly being TRBD1 (5 bases). This CDR3 spans 15 amino acids. V lost 2 bases, J lost 4 bases, and 15 bases lay in between. Germline V gene data show CDR1 as GTSNPN and CDR2 as SVGIG (reference sequence). Partial CDR3 DNA: TGTGCCTGGAGTCCCCCGGGGACTCCCGGAAACACC. It codes for CAWSPPGTPGNT. Given in full, the CDR3 is CAWSPPGTPGNTIYF.

This clone was found many times. The CDR3 end lies 3 residues beyond the end of the read and is filled in from the germline J gene. The chain links TRBV6-2 or TRBV6-3 to TRBJ1-6; tentative D call: TRBD1 (6 bases). Germline values: CDR1 MNHEY, CDR2 SVGEGT. Trimming removed 4 bases from V and 0 bases from J, with 13 bases in between. This CDR3 contains 17 residues. The CDR3 DNA, read in part, is TGTGCCAGCAGTTTTCGTCAGGGGAACTCCTATAATTCACCC. The encoded protein is CASSFRQGNSYNSP. The whole CDR3 sequence reads CASSFRQGNSYNSPLHF.

This clone was recorded at least ten times. The CDR3 end lies 3 residues beyond the end of the read and is filled in from the germline J gene. V gene TRBV5-1 combines with J gene TRBJ1-1; D perhaps matches TRBD1 (5 bases). The CDR3 covers 13 residues. Germline V lookup: CDR1 SGHRS, CDR2 YFSETQ. V was shortened by 2 bases and J by 4 bases, with 9 bases between the two germline ends. The CDR3 here is CASSFSGGTEAFF. The CDR3 DNA, read in part, is TGCGCCAGCAGCTTCTCGGGGGGCACTGAA.

This clone showed up just a few times. Coverage ceases 3 residues before the CDR3 finishes, and the germline J gene fills in the end. This chain uses TRBV18 with TRBJ2-7, with 7 nucleotides matching TRBD2. The CDR3 contains 17 residues. CDR1 and CDR2 from the germline V gene are KGHSH and LQKENI. V lost 0 bases to trimming and J lost 0 bases; unmatched junction nucleotides: 8. The DNA read from the CDR3 is TGTGCCAGCTCACCACCTTCTAGCGGACTTAGCTCCTACGAG. Amino acid sequence: CASSPPSSGLSSYE. The CDR3 in full is CASSPPSSGLSSYEQYF.

Remarks on this clone: Read sequence stops 3 residues before the CDR3 end, and the germline J gene provides the missing end. The chain couples TRBV7-9 to TRBJ1-1, with D maybe TRBD1 (6 bases). Germline V gene lookup returns CDR1 SEHNR and CDR2 FQNEAQ (reference sequence). The CDR3 is 14 residues long. The V end lost 5 bases, the J end lost 1 base, and 11 bases lay between the germline ends. CDR3 protein: CASSPRGGNTEAFF. Incomplete CDR3 DNA: TGTGCCAGCAGCCCCAGGGGTGGGAACACTGAA.

This clone occurred a few times. The read halts 3 residues ahead of the CDR3 end, with the missing end drawn from the germline J gene. The chain joins TRBV5-5 to TRBJ2-1; 7 bases align to TRBD2. J was trimmed by 5 bases and V by 3 bases; bases with no gene match: 8. CDR1 and CDR2 from the germline V gene are SGHKS and YYEKEE (reference sequence). CDR3 length equals 15 residues. The DNA read from the CDR3 is TGTGCCAGCAGCTATAAGCACAGCGGGAACAATGAG. Translating it yields CASSYKHSGNNE. The CDR3, in full, reads CASSYKHSGNNEQFF.

This clone was picked up many times. The read halts 3 residues ahead of the CDR3 end, with the missing end drawn from the germline J gene. The V gene is TRBV18, the J gene TRBJ1-3; D perhaps matches TRBD1 (5 bases). CDR1 and CDR2 (germline): KGHSH, LQKENI. The CDR3 loop spans 16 amino acids. V dropped 3 bases and J dropped 2 bases, with 14 bases sitting between them. The part of the CDR3 DNA that was read is TGTGCCAGCTCACCGAGGAGGGGAGAAACTGGAAACACC. Protein product: CASSPRRGETGNT. In full, the CDR3 is CASSPRRGETGNTIYF.

This clone was seen only a few times. Other DNA sequences in this sample translate to the same CDR3. The part of the CDR3 DNA that was read is TGTGCCAGTAGTTCAATGACAGCCCGAGTCGGGGGGGGCGAG. Its protein product is CASSSMTARVGGGE. The complete CDR3 sequence is CASSSMTARVGGGEQYF. J is TRBJ2-7 and V is TRBV19; 8 bases are a match to TRBD2. The read ends 3 residues before the CDR3 terminus; that terminus is restored from the germline J gene. With V trimmed by 5 bases and J by 6 bases, 18 bases remained unmatched. Germline V CDR1 and CDR2: LNHDA, SQIVND (reference sequence). The CDR3 loop spans 17 amino acids.

The table lists this clone with a few counts. The observed sequence ends 3 residues before the CDR3 terminus, with the missing tail filled in from the germline J gene. This chain connects TRBV6-2 or TRBV6-3 to TRBJ2-1, with a tentative D call TRBD1 (7 bases). The CDR3 runs to 16 residues. V shed 11 bases and J shed 0 bases, with 20 bases lying between them. Per the germline V gene, CDR1 is MNHEY and CDR2 is SVGEGT. CDR3: CAGGGGSASSYNEQFF. CDR3 bases read: TGTGCCGGAGGGGGCGGATCAGCGAGCTCCTACAATGAG.

Comments on this clone: The read falls 3 residues short of the CDR3 end, and the missing part is taken from the germline J gene. The chain combines TRBV7-6 with TRBJ2-3; 9 positions agree with TRBD1. Trimming cost V 1 base and J 7 bases; bases outside gene matches: 12. Germline CDR1 reads SGHVS; CDR2 reads FNYEAQ. The CDR3 sequence is 17 residues long. The CDR3 bases that were read are TGTGCCAGCAGCTTAGGGGACAGGGTTGAGAGACCTAATACG. Translating gives CASSLGDRVERPNT. The full CDR3 protein reads CASSLGDRVERPNTQYF.

This clone has more than one count but fewer than ten. The CDR3 end lies 3 residues beyond the end of the read and is filled in from the germline J gene. Other DNA sequences in the same sample also yield this CDR3. The chain links TRBV7-2 to TRBJ1-4; D is unclear. The germline gives CDR1 SGHTA, CDR2 FQGNSA. V was trimmed by 5 bases and J by 8 bases, leaving 18 bases between them. The CDR3 contains 15 residues. CDR3 bases read: TGTGCCAGCAGCCCCCAGCCAAACCCGGGGGAAAAA. It is translated as CASSPQPNPGEK. The complete CDR3 protein is CASSPQPNPGEKLFF.

This clone has a count of ten or more. The CDR3 end falls 3 residues outside the read, so it is completed with the germline J gene. The chain recombines TRBV5-1 with TRBJ2-7; TRBD2 matches at 10 bases. Germline assignment: CDR1 SGHRS and CDR2 YFSETQ. Trimming at V came to 0 bases and at J to 1 base, leaving 13 bases not matched to a gene. The CDR3 spans 19 residues. The CDR3: CASSLDLSGRFGRSYEQYF. CDR3 DNA (partial): TGCGCCAGCAGCTTGGATCTTAGCGGGAGGTTCGGAAGATCCTACGAG.

In its sample, this clone was seen a few times. Read coverage stops 3 residues before the CDR3 terminus; the germline J gene supplies the remainder. This chain joins TRBV6-2 or TRBV6-3 and TRBJ2-1, with 14 bases that match TRBD2. This CDR3 has 17 amino acids. Per the germline V gene, CDR1 is MNHEY and CDR2 is SVGEGT. Trimming cost V 7 bases and J 6 bases; bases outside gene matches: 11. The chain's CDR3 is CASTRGTSGRLGNEQFF. The CDR3 DNA, read in part, is TGTGCCAGCACGAGGGGGACTAGCGGGAGATTGGGCAATGAG.

Worth noting for this clone: The sequence runs out 3 residues before the end of the CDR3; the remainder is reconstructed from the germline J gene. This rearrangement joins TRBV6-2 or TRBV6-3 to TRBJ2-2; TRBD2 aligns across 11 bases. Germline loops: CDR1 MNHEY, CDR2 SVGEGT. V shed 6 bases, J shed 3 bases, and the junction held 0 bases outside the gene matches. This CDR3 is 14 amino acids long. The CDR3 sequence is CASRLAGDTGELFF. Incomplete CDR3 DNA: TGTGCCAGCAGACTAGCGGGGGACACCGGGGAG.